This T cell receptor beta chain was obtained from a study of T cell responses to AZD1222 COVID-19 vaccine. Generated by immunoSEQ multiplex PCR, the TCRdb table keeps only in-frame clones and is missing some. The data contain under 200,000 clones, 94% of them singletons. As regards this clone: The antigen is unknown.

Points from the study as a whole: The repertoires were collected only after the peak T cell response. Vaccine-associated CD4 TCRs spanned spike, dominant at 160-218 and 743-854. Possibly, clonal diversity was underestimated; donors were largely white British and included more females.

V lost 7 bases, J lost 5 bases, and 17 bases lay in between. Germline CDR1 and CDR2: LNHDA and SQIVND (reference sequence). The CDR3 spans 14 residues. The sample in question was peripheral blood, obtained on day 0 of AZD1222 vaccination. This sequence was found in an adult in good health. The chain couples TRBV19 to TRBJ1-1; possibly TRBD1 for D (6 bases). The CDR3 spells CASKLRGLGTEAFF. The CDR3 DNA is TGTGCCAGTAAGCTCCGGGGGCTGGGGACTGAAGCTTTCTTT.